This record looks at one T cell receptor (beta chain) sequence and its context. MiXCR, applied by TCRdb to the 5' RACE reads, yields one record per CDR3 protein. The table includes 25,000 to 35,000 distinct CDR3 sequences, roughly 6.3% detected once. The sample comes from a study of T cells after yellow fever vaccination. About the research overall: When fractions had low cell numbers, they were prepared with SMART-Seq v4 Ultra Low Input.

The CDR3 runs 13 residues. V dropped 6 bases and J dropped 10 bases, with 16 bases sitting between them. The germline V gene has CDR1 MNHNY and CDR2 SVGAGI (reference sequence). Study-wide results and caveats: The secondary response peaked faster, at day 5 versus 15, but was weaker. Although most clonotypes did not, a small share appeared in both CD4 and CD8 compartments. Almost every vaccine-responding clonotype was undetectable in sorted memory subsets on day 0.

The starting material was PBMCs, either bulk or a sorted T-cell subset (CD4+, CD8+, memory, or dextramer-sorted; not recorded which), obtained on the day of the yellow fever booster vaccination. V usage is TRBV6-6 and J usage is TRBJ1-3; tentative D call: TRBD1 (5 bases). The origin of this receptor is a young man who received the YFV17D yellow fever vaccine. The CDR3 reads CASRSGQIGTIYF. CDR3 bases: TGTGCCAGCAGATCCGGACAAATCGGGACCATATATTTT.